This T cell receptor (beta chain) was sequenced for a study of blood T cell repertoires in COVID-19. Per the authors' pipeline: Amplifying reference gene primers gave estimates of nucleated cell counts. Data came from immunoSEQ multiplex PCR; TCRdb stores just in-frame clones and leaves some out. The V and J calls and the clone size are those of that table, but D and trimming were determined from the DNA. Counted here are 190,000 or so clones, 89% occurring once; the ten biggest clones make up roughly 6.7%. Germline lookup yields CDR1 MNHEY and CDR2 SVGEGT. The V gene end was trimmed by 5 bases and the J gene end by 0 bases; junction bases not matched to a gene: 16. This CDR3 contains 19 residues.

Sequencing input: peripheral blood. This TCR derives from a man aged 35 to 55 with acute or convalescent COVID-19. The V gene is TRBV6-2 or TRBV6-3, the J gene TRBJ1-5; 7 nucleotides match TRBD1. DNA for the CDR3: TGTGCCAGCAGTCATAATACCCCTGGACAGGAGTATAGCAATCAGCCCCAGCATTTT. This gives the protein CASSHNTPGQEYSNQPQHF.